A single sample is the source of the 22 T cell receptor beta chains below, sequenced in a study of beta chain features in type 1 diabetes. The entirety of the isolated RNA underwent reverse transcription, so expressed TCRB transcripts were sequenced. Clones were sequenced by immunoSEQ multiplex PCR, and TCRdb holds only the in-frame ones, with some missing. The data show roughly 310,000 clones, about 10% seen once. The sequencing input was naive CD4+ T cells from blood. The receptors stem from a woman aged 25 to 39 in good health.

This clone was seen only a few times. The chain carries TRBV7-9 and TRBJ2-5, with D maybe TRBD2 (5 bases). The CDR3 has 14 residues. Trimming cost V 0 bases and J 4 bases, with 9 bases left between them. From germline, CDR1 is SEHNR and CDR2 FQNEAQ (reference sequence). Here the CDR3 DNA reads TGTGCCAGCAGCTTAGCCGCTGAGGGAGAGACCCAGTACTTC. This encodes CASSLAAEGETQYF.

This clone was detected only a few times. The V and J genes are TRBV14 and TRBJ2-3; unclear D gene. Trimming removed 0 bases at V and 5 bases at J, with 9 bases between. The CDR3 has 14 residues. Per the germline V gene, CDR1 is SGHDN and CDR2 is FVKESK. Written as DNA, the CDR3 is TGTGCCAGCAGCCAAGAGCTCCTGCGAGATACGCAGTATTTT. Its protein is CASSQELLRDTQYF.

This clone was picked up a small number of times. The chain joins TRBV27 to TRBJ1-2; TRBD1 aligns across 7 bases. Losses at the gene ends were 3 bases for V and 8 bases for J; bases not matched to a gene: 6. CDR3 size: 13 residues. Germline values: CDR1 MNHEY, CDR2 SMNVEV (reference sequence). The CDR3 nucleotides read TGTGCCAGCAGTTTCCGACAGGGCGGGGGCTACACCTTC. This encodes CASSFRQGGGYTF.

In DNA form, the CDR3 reads TGCGCCAGCAGTGACAGGGCTAGCAATCAGCCCCAGCATTTT. This translates into CASSDRASNQPQHF. This chain joins TRBV10-2 and TRBJ1-5, with D possibly TRBD1 on 5 matching bases. CDR1 WSHSY and CDR2 SAAADI come from the germline V gene. V gave up 3 bases and J gave up 0 bases, with 6 bases separating them. This CDR3 has 14 residues.

The V and J genes are TRBV28 and TRBJ2-1; 11 bases are shared with TRBD2. Losses at the gene ends were 5 bases for V and 5 bases for J; bases not matched to a gene: 8. Germline V lookup: CDR1 MDHEN, CDR2 SYDVKM. The CDR3 has 16 residues. The CDR3, as DNA: TGTGCCAGCAGTAGATCCGGGACTAGCGGCAACAATGAGCAGTTCTTC. It encodes CASSRSGTSGNNEQFF.

The CDR3 coding sequence is TGTGCCAGCAGCTTGCGACAGGGGGCGGACATTCAGTACTTC. This codes for CASSLRQGADIQYF. The V gene is TRBV7-3, the J gene TRBJ2-4; TRBD1 matches 10 bases. This CDR3 is 14 amino acids long. Germline values: CDR1 SGHTA, CDR2 FQGTGA. Trimming removed 3 bases from V and 8 bases from J; junction bases left unmatched: 4.

The chain carries TRBV2 and TRBJ2-6; D is perhaps TRBD2 (5 bases). This CDR3 region has 13 residues. Trimming took off 7 bases at V and 3 bases at J, with 7 bases between the two ends. Germline CDR1 reads SNHLY; CDR2 reads FYNNEI. DNA for the CDR3: TGTGCCAGCACGACTAATGGGGCCAACGTCCTGACTTTC. It translates to CASTTNGANVLTF.

The J gene is TRBJ2-7, the V gene TRBV14; D remains unclear. Trimming stripped 4 bases from V and 1 base from J, with 20 bases between. The CDR3 contains 17 residues. Germline assignment: CDR1 SGHDN and CDR2 FVKESK. CDR3 loop: CASSPKSPWLRSYEQYF. CDR3 nucleotide sequence: TGTGCCAGCAGCCCCAAGTCTCCCTGGTTGCGGTCCTACGAGCAGTACTTC.

This clone has a handful of counts. V and J are TRBV19 and TRBJ1-5; D uncertain. CDR3 size: 13 residues. The V and J ends lost 0 bases and 5 bases respectively, with 5 bases between them. CDR1 and CDR2 (germline): LNHDA, SQIVND (reference sequence). The CDR3 loop is CASSIDGDQPQHF. For the CDR3, the DNA is TGTGCCAGTAGTATAGACGGGGATCAGCCCCAGCATTTT.

This clone was seen a few times. The sample contains more than one DNA sequence encoding this CDR3. The rearrangement joins TRBV30 to TRBJ2-7, with a tentative D call TRBD2 (5 bases). V lost 3 bases and J lost 4, with 7 bases in between. The CDR3 contains 11 residues. CDR1 and CDR2 from the germline V gene are GTSNPN and SVGIG (reference sequence). As DNA, the CDR3 is TGTGCCTGGAGGACGGGGTACGAGCAGTACTTC. It codes for CAWRTGYEQYF.

This clone has only a few counts. The genes are TRBV7-2 and TRBJ2-1; perhaps TRBD1 as D (6 bases). Between the trimmed V and J ends, which lost 1 base and 6 bases, there was a span of 7 bases. Germline V lookup: CDR1 SGHTA, CDR2 FQGNSA. CDR3 size: 13 residues. CDR3 DNA: TGTGCCAGCAGCTTAGTAGGGGGCAATGAGCAGTTCTTC. This translates into CASSLVGGNEQFF.

The chain joins TRBV28 to TRBJ2-5; TRBD1 matches 9 bases. Germline-derived CDR1 and CDR2 are MDHEN and SYDVKM. Trimming cost V 5 bases and J 6 bases; bases outside gene matches: 10. The CDR3 sequence is 15 residues long. CDR3 nucleotide sequence: TGTGCCAGCAGTACCTCGGGACAGGGCTCAAAGACCCAGTACTTC. Encoded protein: CASSTSGQGSKTQYF.

This chain links TRBV4-3 with TRBJ2-1, with unresolved D. The CDR3 consists of 17 residues. Germline CDR1 reads LGHNA; CDR2 reads YSLEER. With 0 bases removed from V and 8 bases from J, the gap between germline ends came to 20 bases. The CDR3 sequence: CASSQDEAAALGYEQFF. The DNA for the CDR3 is TGCGCCAGCAGCCAAGATGAAGCAGCAGCGCTCGGGTATGAGCAGTTCTTC.

This rearrangement joins TRBV25-1 to TRBJ2-2, with a tentative D call TRBD1 (5 bases). The germline V gene encodes CDR1 MGHDK and CDR2 SYGVNS. V was cut by 2 bases and J by 0 bases, with 10 bases left in between. This CDR3 is 16 amino acids long. CDR3 amino acids: CASSEVRTTNTGELFF. The CDR3 DNA follows: TGTGCCAGCAGTGAAGTCCGGACAACGAACACCGGGGAGCTGTTTTTT.

The chain is built from TRBV4-2 and TRBJ2-2; D is possibly TRBD2 (7 bases). V shed 1 base and J shed 4 bases, with 10 bases lying between them. The length of the CDR3 is 15 residues. CDR1 is LGHNA and CDR2 is YNFKEQ in the germline V gene. CDR3 sequence (DNA): TGTGCCAGCAGCCAAGGCGGGGGCGGCACCGGGGAGCTGTTTTTT. Translation gives CASSQGGGGTGELFF.

J is TRBJ2-1 and V is TRBV7-2, with 7 positions matching TRBD1. The CDR3 loop spans 14 amino acids. The germline V gene has CDR1 SGHTA and CDR2 FQGNSA. The V gene end was trimmed by 4 bases and the J gene end by 7 bases; junction bases not matched to a gene: 7. This chain's CDR3 is CASSSGTVSNEQFF. DNA of the CDR3: TGTGCCAGCAGCTCCGGGACAGTAAGTAATGAGCAGTTCTTC.

The rearrangement uses TRBV18 and TRBJ1-2; 10 nucleotides line up with TRBD1. The CDR3 totals 15 residues. Per germline, CDR1 KGHSH and CDR2 LQKENI. Trimming removed 6 bases from V and 4 bases from J; junction bases left unmatched: 8. In DNA form, the CDR3 reads TGTGCCAGCTCGCCCCCGCGGACAGGGGGCTATGGCTACACCTTC. Amino acids: CASSPPRTGGYGYTF.

This clone occurred a few times. The gene calls are TRBV30 and TRBJ2-1; 9 nucleotides agree with TRBD2. J was trimmed by 1 base and V by 0 bases; bases with no gene match: 10. The CDR3 length is 18 residues. Germline loops: CDR1 GTSNPN, CDR2 SVGIG (reference sequence). Here the CDR3 reads CAWSVAKYSGSSYNEQFF. For the CDR3, the DNA is TGTGCCTGGAGTGTGGCCAAATATAGCGGGAGTTCCTACAATGAGCAGTTCTTC.

The chain has TRBV9 and TRBJ1-2; no firm D call. With 3 bases removed from V and 8 bases from J, the gap between germline ends came to 20 bases. The CDR3 spans 15 residues. The germline V gene encodes CDR1 SGDLS and CDR2 YYNGEE. DNA for the CDR3: TGTGCCAGCAGCGCTACCACCGGAGACCATATGGGCTACACCTTC. Amino acids: CASSATTGDHMGYTF.

The V and J genes are TRBV23-1 and TRBJ1-1, with TRBD1 matching 9 bases. TRBV23-1 is recorded as an ORF, its role being uncertain. The V segment lost 11 bases and the J segment 5 bases; nucleotides outside the gene matches: 12. CDR3 length: 14 amino acids. The CDR3 spells CAPTVQGAGTEAFF. CDR3 nucleotides: TGCGCCCCGACGGTACAGGGGGCTGGGACTGAAGCTTTCTTT.

This chain uses TRBV6-5 with TRBJ1-4, with TRBD1 identical over 9 bases. The germline gives CDR1 MNHEY, CDR2 SVGAGI. Germline trimming cut 4 bases from V and 6 bases from J; bases unmatched to any gene: 3. This CDR3 spans 14 amino acids. As DNA, the CDR3 is TGTGCCAGCAGTTTGACAGGGGGAGATGAAAAACTGTTTTTT. Protein sequence: CASSLTGGDEKLFF.

This clone was counted between two and nine times. The chain carries TRBV5-1 and TRBJ2-3, with a weak D call TRBD1 (6 bases). V lost 0 bases, J lost 2 bases, and 7 bases lay in between. The CDR3 runs 14 residues. Germline assignment: CDR1 SGHRS and CDR2 YFSETQ. Written as DNA, the CDR3 is TGCGCCAGCAGCTTGGGGACAGTCACAGATACGCAGTATTTT. Amino acids: CASSLGTVTDTQYF.